Many counts were recorded for the clone carrying this T cell receptor (beta chain). The target antigen is unknown. The data originate from a study of molecular identifiers for immune sequencing clone quantification. General observations from the study: Highly expanded clone sizes could end up underestimated if a barcode were shared by identical TCR molecules.

Bulk libraries came from a prior protocol with listed TCR primers. From the PCR reads, TCRdb called clonotypes with MiXCR, one entry per CDR3 protein. This sample carries about half a million distinct CDR3 sequences, around 23% of them seen once, and the ten largest clones take 0.76%. The naive CD8 libraries originated from between 20,000 and 1,000,000 sorted cells and drew on 10%, 30% or 50% RNA. Naive CD8 T cells were sorted as CD8+CD4-CCR7+CD45RA+. Germline CDR1 and CDR2: DFQATT and SNEGSKA (reference sequence). The CDR3 spans 14 residues. Trimming stripped 0 bases from V and 4 bases from J, with 12 bases between.

Source material: naive CD8+ T cells from blood, with Jurkat cell RNA spiked in. The subset: FACS-sorted CD8+CD4-CCR7+CD45RA+ naive T cells. The sequence was obtained from a human donor in good health. Some libraries in this study had Jurkat cell RNA spiked in. The J gene is TRBJ1-2, the V gene TRBV20-1, with TRBD1 as a possible D gene (5 bases). The CDR3 loop is CSARDTGVGYGYTF. CDR3 in DNA: TGCAGTGCTAGAGATACAGGTGTGGGCTATGGCTACACCTTC.